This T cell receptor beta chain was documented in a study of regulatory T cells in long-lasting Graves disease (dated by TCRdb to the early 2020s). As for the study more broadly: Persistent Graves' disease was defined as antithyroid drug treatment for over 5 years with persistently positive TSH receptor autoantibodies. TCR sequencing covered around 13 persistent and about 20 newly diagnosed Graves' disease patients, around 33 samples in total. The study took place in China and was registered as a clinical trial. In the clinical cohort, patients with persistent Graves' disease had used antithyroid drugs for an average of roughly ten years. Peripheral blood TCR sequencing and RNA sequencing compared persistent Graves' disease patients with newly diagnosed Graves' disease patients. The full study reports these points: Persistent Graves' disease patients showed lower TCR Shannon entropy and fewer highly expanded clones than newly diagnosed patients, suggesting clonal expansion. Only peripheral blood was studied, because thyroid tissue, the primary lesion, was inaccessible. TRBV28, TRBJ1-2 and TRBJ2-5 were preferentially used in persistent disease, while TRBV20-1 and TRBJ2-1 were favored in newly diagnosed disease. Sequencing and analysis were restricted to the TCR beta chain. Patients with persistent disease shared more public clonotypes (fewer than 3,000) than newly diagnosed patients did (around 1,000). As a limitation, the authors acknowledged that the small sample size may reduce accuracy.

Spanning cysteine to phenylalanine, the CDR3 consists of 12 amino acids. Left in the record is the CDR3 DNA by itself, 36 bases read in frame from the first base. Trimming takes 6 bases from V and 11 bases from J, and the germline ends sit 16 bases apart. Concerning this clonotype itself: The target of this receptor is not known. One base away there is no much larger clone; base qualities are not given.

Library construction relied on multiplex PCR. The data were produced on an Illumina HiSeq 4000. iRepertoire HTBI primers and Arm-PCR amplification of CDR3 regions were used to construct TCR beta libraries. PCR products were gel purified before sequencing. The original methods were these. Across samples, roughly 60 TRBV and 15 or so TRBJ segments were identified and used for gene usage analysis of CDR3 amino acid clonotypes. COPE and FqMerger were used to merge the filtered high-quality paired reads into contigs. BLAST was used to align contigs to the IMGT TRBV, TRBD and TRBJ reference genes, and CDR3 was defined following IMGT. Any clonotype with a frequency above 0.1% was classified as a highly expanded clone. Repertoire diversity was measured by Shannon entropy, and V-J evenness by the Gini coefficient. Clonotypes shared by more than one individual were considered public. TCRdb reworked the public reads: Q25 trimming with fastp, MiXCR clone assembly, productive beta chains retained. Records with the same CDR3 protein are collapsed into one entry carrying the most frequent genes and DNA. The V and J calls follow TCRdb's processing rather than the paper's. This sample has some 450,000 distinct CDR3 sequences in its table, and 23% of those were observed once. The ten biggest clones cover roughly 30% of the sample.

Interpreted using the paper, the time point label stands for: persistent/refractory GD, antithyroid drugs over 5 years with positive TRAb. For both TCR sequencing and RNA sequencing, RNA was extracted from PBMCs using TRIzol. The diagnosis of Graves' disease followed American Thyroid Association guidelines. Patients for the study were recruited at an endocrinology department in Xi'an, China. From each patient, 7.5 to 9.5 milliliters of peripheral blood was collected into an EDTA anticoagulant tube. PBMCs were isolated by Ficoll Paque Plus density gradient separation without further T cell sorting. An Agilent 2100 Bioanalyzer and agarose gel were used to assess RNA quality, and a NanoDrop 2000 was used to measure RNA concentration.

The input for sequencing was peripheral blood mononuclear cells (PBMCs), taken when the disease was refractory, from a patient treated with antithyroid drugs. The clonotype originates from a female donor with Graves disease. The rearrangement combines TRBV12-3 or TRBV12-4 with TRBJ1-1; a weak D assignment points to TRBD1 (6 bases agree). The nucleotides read TGTGCCAGCAGCCGAAACAGGGAAGGGGCTTTCTTT. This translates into CASSRNREGAFF.